Sequencing of this T cell receptor (beta chain) was carried out in a study of T cell responses to AZD1222 COVID-19 vaccine. Assay used: immunoSEQ multiplex PCR; TCRdb lists only in-frame clones, some missing. The table lists roughly 100,000 clones, roughly 91% of them singletons, with around 3.5% in the top ten. A remark on this clone: Its antigen remains unidentified.

Study-level findings and limits: Repertoires were obtained solely post-peak T cell response.

There are 14 residues in the CDR3. Germline CDR1 and CDR2: SGDLS and YYNGEE. Trimming took 4 bases from V and 4 from J, leaving 14 bases between them. The sequences come from peripheral blood, collected on day 0 of AZD1222 vaccination. The V and J genes are TRBV9 and TRBJ1-1, with D perhaps TRBD1 (6 bases). This clonotype was sampled from an adult in good health. This chain's CDR3 is CASSLGGLSTEAFF. CDR3 in DNA: TGTGCCAGCAGCCTAGGGGGGCTGAGCACTGAAGCTTTCTTT.